Following are 10 T cell receptor beta chains from one sample sequenced in a study of blood T cells in healthy people across ages. A second PCR of 7 to 11 cycles used a sample-barcoded 5' primer and a J-beta primer mix. TCRdb passed the 5' RACE reads through MiXCR, listing each CDR3 protein once. The sample has fewer than 600,000 distinct CDR3 sequences, over 25% seen once. These same data were also listed under a study on T cells of mothers and their children.

The sequenced material came from blood. The receptors originated from a boy aged 2-15 years in good health.

This clonotype was observed many times. The chain links TRBV5-1 to TRBJ1-1; D is perhaps TRBD1 (5 bases). The CDR3 sequence is 15 residues long. Trimming stripped 0 bases from V and 4 bases from J, with 13 bases between. Per germline, CDR1 SGHRS and CDR2 YFSETQ. For the CDR3, the DNA is TGCGCCAGCAGCTTGGGAGGGGAGGGAGTCACTGAAGCTTTCTTT. Residues: CASSLGGEGVTEAFF.

CDR3 region: CASSLQGADGYTF. The CDR3 DNA is TGTGCCAGCTCACTCCAGGGGGCAGATGGCTACACCTTC. The V call is TRBV18, the J call TRBJ1-2; 8 nucleotides agree with TRBD1. The J segment lost 6 bases and the V segment lost 4 bases, leaving 4 bases of the junction unmatched. This CDR3 spans 13 amino acids. Germline loops: CDR1 KGHSH, CDR2 LQKENI.

The V call is TRBV5-5, the J call TRBJ1-1; D ambiguous. The CDR3 loop spans 14 amino acids. Trimming pared 0 bases from V and 0 bases from J, leaving 6 bases between. CDR1 SGHKS and CDR2 YYEKEE come from the germline V gene (reference sequence). The CDR3 bases are TGTGCCAGCAGCTTGGAATCAATGAACACTGAAGCTTTCTTT. It encodes CASSLESMNTEAFF.

This chain links TRBV12-3 or TRBV12-4 with TRBJ2-5, with D possibly TRBD2 on 8 matching bases. V was cut by 6 bases and J by 3 bases, with 17 bases left in between. The CDR3 consists of 15 residues. CDR3 amino acids: CASSPSGGTEETQYF. The CDR3 DNA follows: TGTGCCAGCAGCCCCTCGGGGGGGACAGAAGAGACCCAGTACTTC.

This clonotype was counted only a few times. CDR3 protein: CATIWAGNTDTQYF. CDR3 bases: TGTGCCACCATTTGGGCAGGGAACACAGATACGCAGTATTTT. The chain combines TRBV24-1 with TRBJ2-3; maybe TRBD1 (5 bases). Germline CDR1 and CDR2: KGHDR and SFDVKD. The germline V and J ends were trimmed by 8 bases and 2 bases, with 13 bases remaining between them. This CDR3 region has 14 residues.

The V call is TRBV20-1, the J call TRBJ2-4; 7 bases align to TRBD2. There are 15 residues in the CDR3. Trimming removed 6 bases from V and 3 bases from J; junction bases left unmatched: 11. The germline V gene has CDR1 DFQATT and CDR2 SNEGSKA (reference sequence). CDR3 nucleotides: TGCAGTGCCCCCCCGTTAGGGAGGGGCAAAAACATTCAGTACTTC. Protein sequence: CSAPPLGRGKNIQYF.

This clonotype was picked up a small number of times. The CDR3 DNA follows: TGTGCCAGCTCACCACCCGAGCCTTCAGAAAAACTGTTTTTT. Translating it yields CASSPPEPSEKLFF. The genes are TRBV18 and TRBJ1-4; D unresolved. V gave up 0 bases and J gave up 8 bases, with 10 bases separating them. The CDR3 consists of 14 residues. CDR1 KGHSH and CDR2 LQKENI come from the germline V gene.

This clonotype was recorded a few times. The chain uses TRBV11-2 and TRBJ2-5; 9 bases are shared with TRBD1. The length of the CDR3 is 15 residues. The J segment lost 4 bases and the V segment lost 8 bases, leaving 11 bases of the junction unmatched. CDR1 is SGHAT, CDR2 FQNNGV, per germline. In DNA, the CDR3 is TGTGCCAGCCAAACAGGGGGCATTTGGGGAGAGACCCAGTACTTC. Its translation is CASQTGGIWGETQYF.

This clonotype was recorded a few times. This sequence joins TRBV7-9 and TRBJ1-5; 7 bases align to TRBD1. The CDR3 is 17 amino acids. The V and J ends lost 0 bases and 2 bases, in that order; junction bases with no gene match: 7. Germline CDR1 SEHNR, CDR2 FQNEAQ (reference sequence). The DNA of the CDR3 is TGTGCCAGCAGCTTAGCACAGGGGAGTTGGGGCAATCAGCCCCAGCATTTT. Translation: CASSLAQGSWGNQPQHF.

This chain links TRBV3-1 with TRBJ2-5; D remains ambiguous. CDR3 length: 12 residues. V shed 4 bases and J shed 4 bases, with 7 bases lying between them. Germline CDR1 reads LGHDT; CDR2 reads YNNKEL (reference sequence). As DNA, the CDR3 is TGTGCCAGCAGCCGGGTGCTAGAGACCCAGTACTTC. Amino acids: CASSRVLETQYF.